Listed here are 17 T cell receptor beta chains from one sample, sequenced in a study of metastatic and nonmetastatic thyroid tumors. Through MiXCR, TCRdb re-clonotyped the PCR reads. There are around 20,000 clones in the sample; around a fifth occur only once, and about a sixth lies in the top ten. Every patient was untreated before thyroid surgery. Sequenced input: tumor tissue. Receptor source: a female donor with papillary thyroid cancer or a benign thyroid nodule (not recorded which). Some clones in this sample may be carry-over from other donors' samples.

By proportion, this clone is medium-sized. Other DNA sequences from this sample encode an identical CDR3 as well. J is TRBJ2-2 and V is TRBV5-1, with D maybe TRBD1 (6 bases). This CDR3 is built from 12 residues. V dropped 3 bases and J dropped 9 bases, with 9 bases sitting between them. From germline, CDR1 is SGHRS and CDR2 YFSETQ. The CDR3 DNA reads as TGCGCCAGCAGCTCTACAGGGCGGGAGCTGTTTTTT. This sequence encodes CASSSTGRELFF.

This clone was observed many times. This chain links TRBV6-2 or TRBV6-3 with TRBJ2-5, with TRBD2 as a possible D gene (6 bases). The CDR3 covers 16 residues. V was trimmed by 2 bases and J by 4 bases, leaving 17 bases between them. Germline-derived CDR1 and CDR2 are MNHEY and SVGEGT. CDR3 in amino acids: CASSYDGGVGGETQYF. CDR3 in DNA: TGTGCCAGCAGTTACGATGGGGGAGTGGGAGGAGAGACCCAGTACTTC.

This clone was seen at least ten times. This same CDR3 is encoded by further DNA sequences in the sample. The chain is built from TRBV27 and TRBJ2-7; D is perhaps TRBD1 or TRBD2 (9 bases each). Per germline, CDR1 MNHEY and CDR2 SMNVEV (reference sequence). The CDR3 totals 15 residues. The V and J ends lost 5 bases and 2 bases respectively, with 16 bases between them. The chain's CDR3 is CASSLAGQGTYEQYF. The CDR3 region has the DNA TGTGCCAGCAGTCTAGCGGGACAGGGCACCTACGAGCAGTACTTC.

This clone was picked up one time. The V gene is TRBV30, the J gene TRBJ1-1, with 8 bases fitting TRBD1. After removal of 3 bases from V and 6 bases from J, the junction contained 6 bases not matched to a gene. The germline V gene has CDR1 GTSNPN and CDR2 SVGIG (reference sequence). The CDR3 consists of 13 residues. CDR3 nucleotides: TGTGCCTGGAGAGCACAGGGGGTGGCTGAAGCTTTCTTT. Amino acids: CAWRAQGVAEAFF.

This clone was seen repeatedly, ten times or more. This rearrangement joins TRBV3-1 to TRBJ2-2; 8 nucleotides line up with TRBD2. The CDR3 contains 16 residues. Germline CDR1 LGHDT, CDR2 YNNKEL (reference sequence). Trimming cost V 4 bases and J 7 bases; bases outside gene matches: 11. The CDR3 reads CASSPNSGRWSGELFF. DNA for the CDR3: TGTGCCAGCAGCCCTAACAGCGGGAGATGGAGCGGGGAGCTGTTTTTT.

The J gene is TRBJ1-2, the V gene TRBV5-5; no definite D call. The CDR3 loop spans 13 amino acids. V shed 4 bases and J shed 8 bases, with 15 bases lying between them. Germline-derived CDR1 and CDR2 are SGHKS and YYEKEE (reference sequence). DNA of the CDR3: TGTGCCAGCAGCCGGCTGGGGATTGGAGGCTACACCTTC. Protein sequence: CASSRLGIGGYTF.

This clone was found many times. The V call is TRBV6-1, the J call TRBJ2-6; D possibly corresponds to TRBD2 (5 bases). Germline CDR1 reads MNHNS; CDR2 reads SASEGT. Trimming pared 5 bases from V and 1 base from J, leaving 6 bases between. The CDR3 has 14 amino acids. This chain's CDR3 is CASSRESGANVLTF. CDR3 nucleotide sequence: TGTGCCAGCAGTAGGGAGTCTGGGGCCAACGTCCTGACTTTC.

About this clone: The CDR3 carries no conserved terminal phenylalanine or tryptophan, so it likely arises from a read error. The V call is TRBV30, the J call TRBJ1-6; D uncertain. The CDR3 length is 13 residues. Germline CDR1 is GTSNPN and CDR2 is SVGIG (reference sequence). Trimming took off 3 bases at V and 4 bases at J, with 7 bases between the two ends. The CDR3 region has the DNA TGTGCCTGGAGCAGGTTTTATAATTCACCCCTCCACTTA. This codes for CAWSRFYNSPLHL.

V gene TRBV7-8 combines with J gene TRBJ1-5, with 9 bases lining up with TRBD1. Germline CDR1 reads SGHVS; CDR2 reads FQNEAQ. The CDR3 spans 16 residues. The ends lost 1 base at V and 7 bases at J; junction bases unmatched: 8. The CDR3 spells CASSLDGTGTGQPQHF. The CDR3 nucleotides read TGTGCCAGCAGCTTAGATGGGACAGGGACGGGGCAGCCCCAGCATTTT.

This clone appeared many times. The chain has TRBV4-3 and TRBJ2-3; D not certain. Germline CDR1 LGHNA, CDR2 YSLEER. There are 16 residues in the CDR3. Trimming pared 6 bases from V and 2 bases from J, leaving 18 bases between. The chain's CDR3 is CASSLYSHSFTDTQYF. The CDR3 nucleotides are TGCGCCAGCAGTCTCTACTCCCACAGTTTCACAGATACGCAGTATTTT.

This clone appeared many times. This rearrangement joins TRBV20-1 to TRBJ2-1; D ambiguous. In germline, CDR1 is DFQATT, CDR2 SNEGSKA (reference sequence). The V end lost 6 bases, the J end lost 4 bases, and 10 bases lay between the germline ends. The CDR3 loop spans 12 amino acids. CDR3 in amino acids: CSAHRAYNEQFF. The DNA of the CDR3 is TGCAGTGCGCACCGGGCTTACAATGAGCAGTTCTTC.

V and J are TRBV7-2 and TRBJ1-3; no clear D. Germline-derived CDR1 and CDR2 are SGHTA and FQGNSA. Trimming removed 5 bases from V and 6 bases from J, with 14 bases in between. The CDR3 is made up of 14 amino acids. CDR3 nucleotide sequence: TGTGCCAGCAGCGCGGTGGGCTCGGAAAACACCATATATTTT. Amino acids: CASSAVGSENTIYF.

CDR3 DNA sequence: TGTGCCAGCAGACAGGGGGCAGAGACCCAGTACTTC. Translating gives CASRQGAETQYF. The rearrangement uses TRBV27 and TRBJ2-5; TRBD1 matches 9 bases. Germline CDR1 and CDR2: MNHEY and SMNVEV (reference sequence). There are 12 residues in the CDR3. J was trimmed by 4 bases and V by 6 bases; bases with no gene match: 0.

This clone has ten or more counts. It may be a read error: a sequence one base away is much more abundant. Without the conserved terminal phenylalanine or tryptophan, this CDR3 likely stems from a read error. The chain has TRBV4-1 and TRBJ2-2; D tentatively fits TRBD1 or TRBD2 (5 bases each). Germline CDR1 and CDR2: MGHRA and YSYEKL. Trimming shortened V by 1 base and J by 5 bases, and 5 bases separated the two germline ends. This CDR3 contains 13 residues. The CDR3 is CASSQGGTGELFC. CDR3 in DNA: TGCGCCAGCAGCCAAGGGGGGACCGGGGAGCTGTTTTGT.

This clone was counted between two and nine times. The junction departs from the called germline gene at one end, perhaps through a read error. Within the sample, other DNA sequences also encode this same CDR3. This rearrangement joins TRBV19 to TRBJ1-1; D may be TRBD1 (6 bases). The CDR3 consists of 15 residues. Germline assignment: CDR1 LNHDA and CDR2 SQIVND (reference sequence). The CDR3 loop is CASSIGGAPNTEAFF. In nucleotides, the CDR3 is TGTGCTAGTAGTATCGGGGGCGCCCCTAACACTGAAGCTTTCTTT.

The sample holds a few counts of this clone. This may arise from a read error, as a much more abundant clone is one base away. This chain uses TRBV24-1 with TRBJ2-2, with D hard to call. CDR1 and CDR2 (germline): KGHDR, SFDVKD. The CDR3 covers 14 residues. The CDR3 sequence is CVTGEEPDTGELFF. In nucleotides, the CDR3 is TGTGTCACCGGTGAAGAACCAGACACCGGGGAGCTGTTTTTT.

At least ten counts were recorded for this clone. A much larger clone lies one base from this, so it may be a read error. The V call is TRBV5-5, the J call TRBJ2-3, with 7 bases matching TRBD2. Germline V gene lookup returns CDR1 SGHKS and CDR2 YYEKEE (reference sequence). CDR3 length: 15 amino acids. The CDR3 sequence is CAGSDTSDYTDTQYF. The CDR3 DNA reads as TGTGCCGGCAGCGACACTAGCGACTACACAGATACGCAGTATTTT.